This TCR beta chain is drawn from a study of T cells in Graves' hyperthyroidism and ophthalmopathy (dated by TCRdb to between 2017 and 2020). Regarding the research as a whole: To identify distinguishing TCR V-J signatures, a discovery cohort of around 100 patients was used, comprising 43 with Graves' ophthalmopathy and about 59 with stable Graves' hyperthyroidism. Following sampling, methimazole starting at 30 mg daily was given to hyperthyroidism patients, and high-dose intravenous methylprednisolone was given to ophthalmopathy patients. Prospective prediction of ophthalmopathy was tested in an independent validation cohort consisting of some 19 hyperthyroidism patients and 15 or so patients who later progressed to ophthalmopathy. The paper describes TCR Vbeta CDR3 sequencing of 135 peripheral blood samples, made up of 43 ophthalmopathy patients, roughly 75 hyperthyroidism patients and 17 progressor patients. The study also compared thyroid tissue and blood T-cell repertoires from roughly 6 Graves' hyperthyroidism patients. The 100 discovery patients were randomly split 7:3 into training and test sets. Points the paper makes about the study in general: Blood samples also contained most of the expanded thyroid clonotypes (frequency above 0.001), which suggests that blood repertoires may reflect thyroid immune responses. Ophthalmopathy was separated from stable hyperthyroidism by a 13 V-J signature model, with approximately 86% sensitivity and around 81% specificity obtained in cross-validation and 80%/75% obtained in testing. No statistical method was used to set the sample size in advance, and investigators knew the group allocation. In validation, the model predicted progression to ophthalmopathy with roughly 70% sensitivity and around 72% specificity, a median of about six months before onset.

V lost 6 bases and J lost 1 base; the stretch between them is 9 bases long. CDR1 is given as MNHEY and CDR2 as SVGAGI, both from the germline V gene. Counted from cysteine to phenylalanine, this CDR3 has 13 amino acids. Solely the CDR3 DNA is kept, with 39 bases framed from the first base. Amplification of TCR beta CDR3 regions was carried out from RNA transcripts. A first-round RT-PCR of the TCR CDR3 used the HTBI primer set with the Qiagen OneStep RT-PCR kit. Libraries were constructed in a second round of multiplex PCR, after which size selection and purification were carried out. Libraries were sequenced paired-end with 100 bp reads on an Illumina HiSeq2000. The paper's data handling went like this. SOAPnuke was used to process the raw data, throwing out any read that contained adapters or uncalled bases, had a mean Phred below 15, or lacked an exact constant-primer or identifier match. High-quality paired reads were merged using COPE v1.2.5, and each unique nucleotide sequence was defined as a clonotype. MiTCR v1.1 was used to align the clonotypes against IMGT TRBV, TRBD and TRBJ reference segments. The analysis included only V-J combinations with a frequency above 0.0001, which together covered around 99% of the repertoires. The TCS score was defined as F50 (clonal expansion) divided by E x V (chaos), with BLOSUM62-based TCRdist calculated between CDR3 peptides within each V-J. Welch's t-statistics and random forest reduced some 510 V-J features to about 12, which were used in a naive Bayes classifier (R e1071). The Morisita-Horn index was used to measure how similar the thyroid and blood repertoires were. TCRdb reprocessed the public reads (quality trimming at Q25 with fastp, clone calling with MiXCR) and kept in-frame beta chains. Every distinct CDR3 protein forms one entry, paired with its most common genes and DNA. These V and J calls are TCRdb output, not the study's own analysis. In all, the sample holds roughly 570,000 distinct CDR3 sequences, and roughly 50% of those were seen once. The top ten hold about 7.8% of the sample.

A patient counted as having stable Graves' hyperthyroidism if no progression to ophthalmopathy occurred over 18 months of follow-up. Hyperthyroidism patients were newly diagnosed, had a disease duration of under 2 months, and were aged 18 to 65 years. Any patient with an uncontrolled infection, another autoimmune disease, pregnancy or lactation was excluded. Diagnoses were established on the basis of clinical symptoms, serum thyroxine and TRAb, thyroid ultrasound, and orbital computed tomography. Trizol reagent was used to extract total RNA, and RNA quality was then checked on an Agilent 2100 Bioanalyzer. This clonotype was observed at least ten times. Its target antigen remains unknown. One base away there is no much larger clone; base qualities are not given.

Sequences were obtained from peripheral blood or thyroid tissue (not recorded which). The clonotype comes from a woman younger than 30 with Graves' hyperthyroidism. This chain is built from TRBV6-5 and TRBJ1-1, with the D segment identity uncertain. Here the CDR3 is given as CASRPDGNTEAFF. The sequenced DNA: TGTGCCAGCAGACCTGACGGGAACACTGAAGCTTTCTTT.